This T cell receptor (beta chain) was recorded in a study of siplizumab effects on memory and regulatory T cells. A note on this clone: The antigen remains unidentified.

Libraries were prepared by immunoSEQ multiplex PCR; TCRdb keeps only in-frame clonotypes and omits some of them. The sample contains approximately 100,000 clones, 92% of which appear only once. Notes on the study in general: Naive T cells looked more diverse than memory cells and looked like major alloresponse contributors. Significant reduction of alloreactive sequences traceable to unstimulated CD4+ memory cells was observed with siplizumab. Roughly 80-96% of proliferating clones (CD4+ or CD8+) could not be assigned a naive or memory phenotype. Left unconfirmed was the suppressive function of proliferating Tregs from siplizumab cultures.

Source material: Tregs sorted from blood. The receptor's source is a human donor in good health.

CDR3: CASNQGQGAYEQYF. The CDR3 bases are TGTGCCAGCAACCAGGGACAGGGGGCATACGAGCAGTACTTC. The rearrangement uses TRBV28 and TRBJ2-7; 12 bases line up with TRBD1. Germline CDR1 reads MDHEN; CDR2 reads SYDVKM. With V trimmed by 7 bases and J by 4 bases, 5 bases remained unmatched. The CDR3 spans 14 residues.